A selection of T cell receptor beta chains follows, all from one sample in a study of blood T cell repertoires in COVID-19. Profiling relied on immunoSEQ multiplex PCR, and the TCRdb table lists in-frame clones only, not all of them. The table includes about 29,000 clones, around 89% detected once. Material: peripheral blood. These receptors came from a man older than 75 with acute or convalescent COVID-19. Each CDR3 is given with its conserved first and last residue. Fields, in order: clone size, V gene, D gene, J gene, CDR3 DNA, CDR3 protein. D genes are given only for firm matches. Rows give clone size only sometimes, using once, few, many, or a class for an expanded clone.

abundance: few; v_gene: TRBV27; d_gene: -; j_gene: TRBJ2-7; CDR3nt: TGTGCCAGCAGCCCCTCAGGGCGAAGATACGAGCAGTACTTC; CDR3aa: CASSPSGRRYEQYF
abundance: once; v_gene: TRBV30; d_gene: -; j_gene: TRBJ1-4; CDR3nt: TGTGCCTGGAGCAACCCGCGGGGAGGATTTAATGAAAAACTGTTTTTT; CDR3aa: CAWSNPRGGFNEKLFF
abundance: -; v_gene: TRBV30; d_gene: -; j_gene: TRBJ1-2; CDR3nt: TGTGCCTGGAGTGTACAGGGCCTACGCTACACCTTC; CDR3aa: CAWSVQGLRYTF
abundance: once; v_gene: TRBV12-3/TRBV12-4; d_gene: TRBD1; j_gene: TRBJ1-2; CDR3nt: TGTGCCAGCAGTTTAGGAGGGGGCTACGGCTACACCTTC; CDR3aa: CASSLGGGYGYTF
abundance: once; v_gene: TRBV7-9; d_gene: TRBD1; j_gene: TRBJ1-2; CDR3nt: TGTGCCAGCAGCTCCACCGGGACAGGGGGCTATGGCTACACCTTC; CDR3aa: CASSSTGTGGYGYTF
abundance: -; v_gene: TRBV3-1/TRBV3-2; d_gene: -; j_gene: TRBJ2-7; CDR3nt: TGTGCCAGCAGCCAAGATCTCTTGGCGGATCGGGGGCAGTACTTC; CDR3aa: CASSQDLLADRGQYF
abundance: -; v_gene: TRBV6-5; d_gene: -; j_gene: TRBJ2-3; CDR3nt: TGTGCCAGCGGTCCTTATTTCGGGGGGCAGGATACGCAGTATTTT; CDR3aa: CASGPYFGGQDTQYF
abundance: -; v_gene: TRBV6-5; d_gene: TRBD1; j_gene: TRBJ1-5; CDR3nt: TGTGCCAGCAGTCCCGGGACAGGTTTGAATCAGCCCCAGCATTTT; CDR3aa: CASSPGTGLNQPQHF
abundance: few; v_gene: TRBV7-8; d_gene: -; j_gene: TRBJ1-3; CDR3nt: TGTGCCAGCAGCTTAGCCCCTACGGGCTCTGGAAACACCATATATTTT; CDR3aa: CASSLAPTGSGNTIYF
abundance: -; v_gene: TRBV15; d_gene: -; j_gene: TRBJ1-1; CDR3nt: TGTGCCACCAGCAGAGAGGCGGGTTGGGTTGAAGCTTTCTTT; CDR3aa: CATSREAGWVEAFF
abundance: -; v_gene: TRBV7-6; d_gene: -; j_gene: TRBJ1-2; CDR3nt: TGTGCCAGCAGCTTAGATCAGGGAGGTGGCTACACCTTC; CDR3aa: CASSLDQGGGYTF
abundance: -; v_gene: TRBV2; d_gene: -; j_gene: TRBJ2-7; CDR3nt: TGTGCCAGCAAACCCGGAGCGGGCCTGTGGGAGCAGTACTTC; CDR3aa: CASKPGAGLWEQYF
abundance: -; v_gene: TRBV12-3/TRBV12-4; d_gene: -; j_gene: TRBJ2-3; CDR3nt: TGTGCCAGCAGTTCCTACACAGATACGCAGTATTTT; CDR3aa: CASSSYTDTQYF
abundance: -; v_gene: TRBV29-1; d_gene: TRBD1; j_gene: TRBJ1-1; CDR3nt: TGCAGCGTGATAGGGGGCGGCACTGAAGCTTTCTTT; CDR3aa: CSVIGGGTEAFF
abundance: -; v_gene: TRBV30; d_gene: -; j_gene: TRBJ2-3; CDR3nt: TGTGCCTGGAGGAGGAGCTCTAGCACAGATACGCAGTATTTT; CDR3aa: CAWRRSSSTDTQYF
abundance: -; v_gene: TRBV5-1; d_gene: -; j_gene: TRBJ2-7; CDR3nt: TGCGCCAGCAGCTCGGACACGCGGGGCCCCTACGAGCAGTACTTC; CDR3aa: CASSSDTRGPYEQYF
abundance: -; v_gene: TRBV5-1; d_gene: TRBD2; j_gene: TRBJ2-5; CDR3nt: TGCGCCAGCAGCTTAGGACTAGCGGGGACAGAGACCCAGTACTTC; CDR3aa: CASSLGLAGTETQYF
abundance: -; v_gene: TRBV3-1/TRBV3-2; d_gene: -; j_gene: TRBJ2-3; CDR3nt: TGTGCCAGCAGCCAAGAGGTTGCTCAGGCGGGTCGGGATACGCAGTATTTT; CDR3aa: CASSQEVAQAGRDTQYF
abundance: -; v_gene: TRBV5-1; d_gene: -; j_gene: TRBJ2-2; CDR3nt: TGCGCCAGCAGCTCCGCGAGCAGGGCTTCGGGCACCGGGGAGCTGTTTTTT; CDR3aa: CASSSASRASGTGELFF
abundance: -; v_gene: TRBV29-1; d_gene: TRBD1; j_gene: TRBJ1-2; CDR3nt: TGCAGCGTTGAGCCGGGACAGGGGGCCGATGGCTACACCTTC; CDR3aa: CSVEPGQGADGYTF
abundance: -; v_gene: TRBV2; d_gene: -; j_gene: TRBJ1-6; CDR3nt: TGTGCCAGCAGTGTTTCGGGAGATAATTCACCCCTCCACTTT; CDR3aa: CASSVSGDNSPLHF
abundance: -; v_gene: TRBV19; d_gene: -; j_gene: TRBJ1-3; CDR3nt: TGTGCCAGTAGTATAGCGGAAACAGGTGGAAACACCATATATTTT; CDR3aa: CASSIAETGGNTIYF
abundance: -; v_gene: TRBV18; d_gene: -; j_gene: TRBJ1-5; CDR3nt: TGTGCCAGCTCTTACAGGGAAGGAGATCAGCCCCAGCATTTT; CDR3aa: CASSYREGDQPQHF
abundance: -; v_gene: TRBV2; d_gene: -; j_gene: TRBJ1-5; CDR3nt: TGTGCCACTCAACTGGGGGGTGAGCCCCAGCATTTT; CDR3aa: CATQLGGEPQHF
abundance: -; v_gene: TRBV29-1; d_gene: TRBD1; j_gene: TRBJ1-4; CDR3nt: TGCAGCGTTTGGGGACAGGAGAATGAAAAACTGTTTTTT; CDR3aa: CSVWGQENEKLFF
abundance: few; v_gene: TRBV12-3/TRBV12-4; d_gene: -; j_gene: TRBJ2-3; CDR3nt: TGTGCCAGCAGTTTATCGAGAGATACGCAGTATTTT; CDR3aa: CASSLSRDTQYF
abundance: -; v_gene: TRBV7-9; d_gene: TRBD2; j_gene: TRBJ2-1; CDR3nt: TGTGCCAGCAGGATTAGCGGGGGGGACAATGAGCAGTTCTTC; CDR3aa: CASRISGGDNEQFF
abundance: -; v_gene: TRBV19; d_gene: -; j_gene: TRBJ2-7; CDR3nt: TGTGCCAGTAGCGGGTCCTACGAGCAGTACTTC; CDR3aa: CASSGSYEQYF
abundance: -; v_gene: TRBV7-2; d_gene: -; j_gene: TRBJ1-4; CDR3nt: TGTGCCAGCAGTTGGACAGTCGGATATGATGAAAAACTGTTTTTT; CDR3aa: CASSWTVGYDEKLFF
abundance: -; v_gene: TRBV11-2; d_gene: -; j_gene: TRBJ1-1; CDR3nt: TGTGCCAGCAGCTTAGTAGGGGGTCAGGGTAGGACTGAAGCTTTCTTT; CDR3aa: CASSLVGGQGRTEAFF
abundance: -; v_gene: TRBV7-2; d_gene: -; j_gene: TRBJ2-2; CDR3nt: TGTGCCAGCAGTGATCAGGGTACCGGGGAGCTGTTTTTT; CDR3aa: CASSDQGTGELFF
abundance: -; v_gene: TRBV7-9; d_gene: TRBD2; j_gene: TRBJ2-1; CDR3nt: TGTGCCAGCAGCTTACCCCAGGGCGGGGGGACCGACAATGAGCAGTTCTTC; CDR3aa: CASSLPQGGGTDNEQFF
abundance: once; v_gene: TRBV2; d_gene: -; j_gene: TRBJ1-1; CDR3nt: TGTGCCAGCGCCGACAGGATGAACACTGAAGCTTTCTTT; CDR3aa: CASADRMNTEAFF
abundance: -; v_gene: TRBV29-1; d_gene: -; j_gene: TRBJ2-1; CDR3nt: TGCAGCGTTGAGCACACAGGGTTCTCCTACAATGAGCAGTTCTTC; CDR3aa: CSVEHTGFSYNEQFF